These 5 T cell receptor beta chains came from one sample sequenced in a study of vaccination and CD4 T cells after COVID-19. The sample's treatment: roughly 10-day PBMC culture with coronavirus spike peptide pools or control peptides (ViraFEST assay). Sequenced with the Oncomine TCR Beta short-read assay was DNA taken from cultured CD4+ T cells. TCRdb reprocessed the PCR reads via MiXCR and lists one record per CDR3 protein. The sample has approximately 11,000 distinct CDR3 sequences, 69% seen once. No antigen is known for these receptors. The sequenced sample was CD4+ T cells from blood, cultured in vitro. The receptors were gathered from a human donor who had recovered from COVID-19.

This clonotype was seen only a few times. V usage is TRBV20-1 and J usage is TRBJ2-7, with a weak D call TRBD2 (6 bases). CDR1 and CDR2 from the germline V gene are DFQATT and SNEGSKA (reference sequence). CDR3 length equals 14 residues. V lost 5 bases and J lost 2, with 16 bases in between. This CDR3 is CSACNRDLAYEQYF. The CDR3, as DNA: TGCAGTGCTTGCAACCGGGACTTGGCCTACGAGCAGTACTTC.

V gene TRBV6-2 or TRBV6-3 combines with J gene TRBJ1-1; 10 bases agree with TRBD1. This CDR3 has 17 amino acids. The J segment lost 6 bases and the V segment lost 4 bases, leaving 14 bases of the junction unmatched. Germline loops: CDR1 MNHEY, CDR2 SVGEGT. CDR3 coding DNA: TGTGCCAGCAGTTCCGGGACAGGGGTTTTTATGGGCTCTGAAGCTTTCTTT. Its protein is CASSSGTGVFMGSEAFF.

The V call is TRBV6-2 or TRBV6-3, the J call TRBJ1-1; D not certain. Deletions cut 6 bases from V and 2 bases from J, with 10 bases between. The CDR3 is 13 residues long. Germline V gives CDR1 MNHEY, CDR2 SVGEGT. The CDR3 nucleotides are TGTGCCAGCAGCCTACAGCAAAACACTGAAGCTTTCTTT. It translates to CASSLQQNTEAFF.

The V call is TRBV20-1, the J call TRBJ2-2; TRBD1 matches 8 bases. The germline CDR1 and CDR2 sequences are DFQATT and SNEGSKA (reference sequence). CDR3 length: 15 amino acids. The junction had 7 bases not matched to a gene; V was cut back by 1 base and J by 6 bases. DNA for the CDR3: TGCAGTGCTAGAGTGCAGGGGGCTGAGGCCGGGGAGCTGTTTTTT. It encodes CSARVQGAEAGELFF.

This chain links TRBV7-2 with TRBJ1-2, with D maybe TRBD1 (6 bases). Per germline, CDR1 SGHTA and CDR2 FQGNSA. CDR3 length: 14 residues. Trimming shortened V by 7 bases and J by 1 base, and 13 bases separated the two germline ends. The CDR3 spells CASTPHRDNYGYTF. The CDR3 DNA reads as TGTGCCAGCACCCCCCACAGGGATAACTATGGCTACACCTTC. Filled out from reference TRBV7-2 and TRBJ1-2, the complete variable domain reads GAGVSQSPSNKVTEKGKDVELRCDPISGHTALYWYRQSLGQGLEFLIYFQGNSAPDKSGLPSDRFSAERTGGSVSTLTIQRTQQEDSAVYLCASTPHRDNYGYTFGSGTRLTVV.